The source of this TCR beta chain is a study of blood T cell repertoires in COVID-19. The CDR3 is 15 amino acids. CDR1 and CDR2 from the germline V gene are SGHNT and YYREEE (reference sequence). Germline trimming cut 3 bases from V and 1 base from J; bases unmatched to any gene: 6. Using immunoSEQ multiplex PCR, the repertoire was profiled, and TCRdb retains in-frame clones only, with some absent. The table has around 150,000 clones, 80% to 90% seen once. This clone appeared once. The TCR sequence derives from a man aged 40-50 years with acute or convalescent COVID-19. Sequenced material: peripheral blood. The chain carries TRBV5-4 and TRBJ2-7; 8 bases match TRBD1. CDR3 protein: CASSSHTGGSYEQYF. The DNA of the CDR3 is TGTGCCAGCAGCTCACATACAGGGGGATCCTACGAGCAGTACTTC.